This TCR beta chain was identified in a study of T-cell reconstitution after alpha-beta-depleted transplantation in children. Findings of the study overall: Several hundred expanded graft clones reportedly supplied alpha-beta T cells about two months after transplant. After transplant, high TCRbeta diversity at day 60 in some patients arose from surviving recipient T cells and thymic progenitors. Counts and diversity of T cells one year after transplant came mostly from newly produced T cells.

V was pared by 8 bases and J by 0 bases, with 22 bases between. Germline CDR1 reads MNHEY; CDR2 reads SMNVEV (reference sequence). The CDR3 consists of 17 residues. Details on this clonotype: Its specificity is unknown.

It was with unique molecular identifiers that the TCRbeta library was prepared. TCRdb reprocessed the PCR reads via MiXCR and lists one record per CDR3 protein. The data contain about 980,000 distinct CDR3 sequences, about 26% of them singletons. This TCR came from a boy in the first two years of life who had a stem cell transplant for SCID, so the T cells may come from the graft donor. The material sequenced was PBMCs, mostly from graft donor cells, taken 360 days after TCRalphabeta/CD19-depleted stem cell transplant. The chain couples TRBV27 to TRBJ1-1; maybe TRBD1 (6 bases). The CDR3 sequence is CASSFKGGTPMNTEAFF. The CDR3 DNA follows: TGTGCCAGCTCCTTTAAAGGGGGGACACCCATGAACACTGAAGCTTTCTTT.